This T cell receptor (beta chain) came from a study of blood T cell repertoires in COVID-19. Study as a whole: Spain, Italy and the United States supplied samples that represented acute and convalescent COVID-19. T cells, B-cell-depleted T cells, or PBMCs supplied cDNA or gDNA.

The CDR3 extends over 14 amino acids. Germline V lookup: CDR1 SNHLY, CDR2 FYNNEI. J lost 2 bases, V lost 4 bases, and 2 bases had no gene match. The authors' processing: Amplifying reference gene primers gave estimates of nucleated cell counts. Libraries were prepared by immunoSEQ multiplex PCR; TCRdb keeps only in-frame clonotypes and omits some of them. The DNA gave D and trimming, while V, J and clone size come from that table. The data show about 180,000 clones, approximately 83% seen once. The chain combines TRBV2 with TRBJ2-7; TRBD2 aligns across 10 bases. The sequence derives from a human donor with active or convalescent COVID-19. The donor label of this sample is uncertain. Sequenced sample: peripheral blood. CDR3 coding DNA: TGTGCCAGCAGTGCCCTAGCGGGAGCCTACGAGCAGTACTTC. This sequence encodes CASSALAGAYEQYF. Full variable domain (missing parts from reference TRBV2 and TRBJ2-7): EPEVTQTPSHQVTQMGQEVILRCVPISNHLYFYWYRQILGQKVEFLVSFYNNEISEKSEIFDDQFSVERPDGSNFTLKIRSTKLEDSAMYFCASSALAGAYEQYFGPGTRLTVT.